These 9 T cell receptor beta chains came from one sample sequenced in a study of T cell responses to AZD1222 COVID-19 vaccine. The protocol was immunoSEQ multiplex PCR, while the TCRdb copy is restricted to in-frame clones and leaves out a portion. The data show 130,000 or so clones, 75% to 95% seen once. The input for sequencing was peripheral blood, taken on day 0 of AZD1222 vaccination. Receptors originate from an adult in good health.

The chain is built from TRBV15 and TRBJ2-7; D is possibly TRBD2 (7 bases). The CDR3 sequence is 14 residues long. Trimming shortened V by 3 bases and J by 1 base, and 10 bases separated the two germline ends. Germline values: CDR1 LNHNV, CDR2 YYDKDF (reference sequence). The CDR3 coding sequence is TGTGCCACCAGCAGGAGCGGGACATCCTACGAGCAGTACTTC. Translating gives CATSRSGTSYEQYF.

V and J are TRBV29-1 and TRBJ2-7; D ambiguous. V was shortened by 5 bases and J by 6 bases, with 17 bases between the two germline ends. Looked up from germline, CDR1 is SQVTM and CDR2 is ANQGSEA. CDR3 size: 13 residues. CDR3 in DNA: TGCAGCGTTCTGAGTCGAAAAGAGTCCGAGCAGTACTTC. It translates to CSVLSRKESEQYF.

This sequence joins TRBV4-1 and TRBJ1-1, with TRBD1 matching over 9 bases. Germline values: CDR1 MGHRA, CDR2 YSYEKL. The CDR3 is made up of 16 amino acids. With V trimmed by 3 bases and J by 6 bases, 11 bases remained unmatched. CDR3 sequence (DNA): TGCGCCAGCAGCCACCTCATGGGACAGGGAGGATCTGAAGCTTTCTTT. Protein product: CASSHLMGQGGSEAFF.

The rearrangement links TRBV2 to TRBJ1-5; 8 bases agree with TRBD1. CDR1 and CDR2 (germline): SNHLY, FYNNEI. J gave up 4 bases and V 4 bases, and 3 bases lay outside the gene matches. The CDR3 is 14 residues long. CDR3 DNA: TGTGCCAGCAGTGCTCGGACAGGGAATCAGCCCCAGCATTTT. Translation gives CASSARTGNQPQHF. Using reference TRBV2 and TRBJ1-5 for the parts outside the CDR3, the full variable domain is EPEVTQTPSHQVTQMGQEVILRCVPISNHLYFYWYRQILGQKVEFLVSFYNNEISEKSEIFDDQFSVERPDGSNFTLKIRSTKLEDSAMYFCASSARTGNQPQHFGDGTRLSIL.

This rearrangement joins TRBV30 to TRBJ2-3; D unresolved. This CDR3 comprises 12 residues. Trimming took off 2 bases at V and 3 bases at J, with 6 bases between the two ends. The germline CDR1 and CDR2 sequences are GTSNPN and SVGIG (reference sequence). CDR3 region: CAWSLRTDTQYF. As DNA, the CDR3 is TGTGCCTGGAGTCTCCGAACAGATACGCAGTATTTT.

The rearrangement uses TRBV28 and TRBJ1-1; D call uncertain. CDR3 length: 15 residues. From germline, CDR1 is MDHEN and CDR2 SYDVKM. Trimming cost V 6 bases and J 1 base, with 15 bases left between them. The CDR3 loop reads CASRESTRPNTEAFF. DNA for the CDR3: TGTGCCAGCAGAGAATCCACTCGGCCGAACACTGAAGCTTTCTTT.

The chain employs TRBV12-5 and TRBJ1-2; D is perhaps TRBD1 (6 bases). CDR3 length: 13 residues. Per germline, CDR1 LGHNT and CDR2 FRNRAP. The V end lost 4 bases, the J end lost 6 bases, and 12 bases lay between the germline ends. CDR3 in DNA: TGTGCTAGTGGTTCCGGACAGTGGGATGGCTACACCTTC. Its translation: CASGSGQWDGYTF.

The chain carries TRBV4-1 and TRBJ1-4, with D maybe TRBD1 (6 bases). This CDR3 is built from 15 residues. Germline-derived CDR1 and CDR2 are MGHRA and YSYEKL. V was cut by 8 bases and J by 0 bases, with 13 bases left in between. The CDR3 DNA sequence: TGCGCCAGCCGACCCCGACAGGCAACTAATGAAAAACTGTTTTTT. Translating gives CASRPRQATNEKLFF.

The chain recombines TRBV19 with TRBJ1-4; no firm D call. The germline CDR1 and CDR2 sequences are LNHDA and SQIVND (reference sequence). This CDR3 is built from 17 residues. V was pared by 2 bases and J by 6 bases, with 19 bases between. The CDR3 protein is CASSIRRGEAPDEKLFF. The CDR3 DNA reads as TGTGCCAGTAGTATAAGGCGCGGAGAAGCGCCTGATGAAAAACTGTTTTTT. Based on the CDR3 plus reference TRBV19 and TRBJ1-4, the full variable domain is DGGITQSPKYLFRKEGQNVTLSCEQNLNHDAMYWYRQDPGQGLRLIYYSQIVNDFQKGDIAEGYSVSREKKESFPLTVTSAQKNPTAFYLCASSIRRGEAPDEKLFFGSGTQLSVL.